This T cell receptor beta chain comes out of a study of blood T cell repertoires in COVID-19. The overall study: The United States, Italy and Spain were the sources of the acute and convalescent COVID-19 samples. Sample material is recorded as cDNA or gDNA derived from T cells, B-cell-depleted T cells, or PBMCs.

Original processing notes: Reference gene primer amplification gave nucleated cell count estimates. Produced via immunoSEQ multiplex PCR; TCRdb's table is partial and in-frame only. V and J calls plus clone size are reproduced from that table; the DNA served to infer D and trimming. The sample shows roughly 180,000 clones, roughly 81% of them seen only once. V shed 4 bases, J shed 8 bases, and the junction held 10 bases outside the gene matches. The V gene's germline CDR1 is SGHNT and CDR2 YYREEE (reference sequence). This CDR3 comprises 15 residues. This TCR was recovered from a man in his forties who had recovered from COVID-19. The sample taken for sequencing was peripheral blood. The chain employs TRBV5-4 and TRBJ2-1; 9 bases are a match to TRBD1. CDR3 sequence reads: CASSPGQGAGHEQFF. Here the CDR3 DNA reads TGTGCCAGCAGCCCGGGACAGGGAGCTGGCCATGAGCAGTTCTTC.